Below, 18 T cell receptor beta chains from the same sample are listed, as sequenced in a study of blood T cell repertoires in COVID-19. Assay: immunoSEQ multiplex PCR; the TCRdb copy retains only in-frame clones and omits some. Counted here are 200,000 to 250,000 clones, over 80% occurring once; the ten biggest clones make up about 1.9%. Sequencing was carried out using peripheral blood. Receptors were obtained from a man aged 30 to 39 who had recovered from COVID-19.

The chain has TRBV11-2 and TRBJ2-7; 7 nucleotides match TRBD1. The CDR3 runs 14 residues. CDR1 SGHAT and CDR2 FQNNGV come from the germline V gene. Trimming removed 5 bases from V and 1 base from J; junction bases left unmatched: 5. This CDR3 is CASSVGQPSYEQYV. In DNA form, the CDR3 reads TGTGCCAGCAGCGTGGGACAGCCTTCCTACGAGCAGTACGTC.

The chain recombines TRBV28 with TRBJ1-3; D may be TRBD1 (5 bases). Germline-derived CDR1 and CDR2 are MDHEN and SYDVKM. V was cut by 5 bases and J by 0 bases, with 11 bases left in between. CDR3 length: 15 amino acids. This chain's CDR3 is CASSLQVVSGNTIYF. The CDR3 DNA sequence: TGTGCCAGCAGTCTACAGGTAGTCTCTGGAAACACCATATATTTT.

The V gene is TRBV6-1, the J gene TRBJ2-1; D not resolved. CDR3 size: 18 residues. CDR1 and CDR2 (germline): MNHNS, SASEGT. The ends were cut back, 4 bases at V and 6 bases at J, with 25 bases in the middle. The DNA of the CDR3 is TGTGCCAGCAGTGTGTTATTCTTCAGGTCCCGGCTGGGCAATGAGCAGTTCTTC. It translates to CASSVLFFRSRLGNEQFF.

The chain carries TRBV5-6 and TRBJ2-1, with TRBD2 matching over 8 bases. Germline V gives CDR1 SGHDT, CDR2 YYEEEE. The CDR3 extends over 16 amino acids. The V gene end was trimmed by 0 bases and the J gene end by 4 bases; junction bases not matched to a gene: 6. The CDR3 is CASSLGLAGGYNEQFF. CDR3 nucleotides: TGTGCCAGCAGCTTGGGTTTGGCGGGGGGTTACAATGAGCAGTTCTTC.

The V gene is TRBV3-1 (or the pseudogene TRBV3-2), the J gene TRBJ2-7, with 9 nucleotides matching TRBD2. Unmatched junction bases numbered 4, after V lost 4 bases and J lost 0 bases. Germline values: CDR1 LGHDT, CDR2 YNNKEL (reference sequence). The CDR3 sequence is 15 residues long. In DNA, the CDR3 is TGTGCCAGCAGCCCATTAGCGGGGGACTCCTACGAGCAGTACTTC. This codes for CASSPLAGDSYEQYF.

The chain combines TRBV29-1 with TRBJ2-5; no clear D gene. The CDR3 is 12 residues long. Trimming cost V 5 bases and J 1 base, with 8 bases left between them. CDR1 and CDR2 (germline): SQVTM, ANQGSEA. The CDR3 protein is CSVRGPQETQYF. CDR3 nucleotides: TGCAGCGTTCGAGGCCCCCAAGAGACCCAGTACTTC.

The V and J genes are TRBV9 and TRBJ2-3; 9 bases fit TRBD1. Trimming at V came to 0 bases and at J to 1 base, leaving 3 bases not matched to a gene. Looked up from germline, CDR1 is SGDLS and CDR2 is YYNGEE. The CDR3 extends over 16 amino acids. CDR3: CASSVATGGGTDTQYF. The CDR3 region has the DNA TGTGCCAGCAGCGTAGCTACAGGGGGCGGCACAGATACGCAGTATTTT.

This chain links TRBV5-6 with TRBJ2-7; TRBD1 aligns across 7 bases. The V segment lost 3 bases and the J segment 4 bases; nucleotides outside the gene matches: 7. This CDR3 is built from 14 residues. Per germline, CDR1 SGHDT and CDR2 YYEEEE. The CDR3 DNA sequence: TGTGCCAGCAGCTCCCAGGGGGTGAGTTACGAGCAGTACTTC. Translation: CASSSQGVSYEQYF.

This chain joins TRBV9 and TRBJ1-2; possible D gene TRBD1, 5 bases. Looked up from germline, CDR1 is SGDLS and CDR2 is YYNGEE. The CDR3 is 14 amino acids. V lost 4 bases, J lost 8 bases, and 18 bases lay in between. The CDR3 loop reads CASSPPGGSSGYTF. The CDR3 DNA reads as TGTGCCAGCAGCCCACCCGGGGGGTCGTCGGGCTACACCTTC.

This clone is a singleton in its sample. This sequence joins TRBV27 and TRBJ2-1; 8 nucleotides match TRBD1. Per germline, CDR1 MNHEY and CDR2 SMNVEV (reference sequence). There are 15 residues in the CDR3. V shed 5 bases, J shed 1 base, and the junction held 4 bases outside the gene matches. DNA of the CDR3: TGTGCCAGCAGTCCAACAGGGGGATCCTACAATGAGCAGTTCTTC. It encodes CASSPTGGSYNEQFF.

V gene TRBV7-2 combines with J gene TRBJ2-5, with TRBD2 matching 8 bases. The CDR3 is made up of 14 amino acids. CDR1 and CDR2 from the germline V gene are SGHTA and FQGNSA. With 4 bases clipped from V and 5 bases from J, the junction kept 6 bases outside the gene matches. The CDR3 region has the DNA TGTGCCAGCAGCTCAGTAGCGGGGAGGGAGACCCAGTACTTC. Protein sequence: CASSSVAGRETQYF.

The CDR3 loop reads CASSFRQGDTGTQYF. The CDR3 DNA sequence: TGTGCCAGCAGCTTTCGGCAGGGGGATACGGGTACGCAGTATTTT. This chain connects TRBV5-6 to TRBJ2-3, with 7 bases aligning to TRBD1. Trimming at V came to 2 bases and at J to 8 bases, leaving 11 bases not matched to a gene. This CDR3 has 15 amino acids. Germline CDR1 is SGHDT and CDR2 is YYEEEE.

The chain is built from TRBV19 and TRBJ1-2, with TRBD1 identical over 9 bases. Unmatched junction bases numbered 7, after V lost 9 bases and J lost 8 bases. This CDR3 contains 12 residues. Germline CDR1 and CDR2: LNHDA and SQIVND (reference sequence). This CDR3 is CARHRGLIGYTF. CDR3 bases: TGTGCCAGGCACAGGGGGCTTATCGGCTACACCTTC.

In its sample, this clone was seen a few times. The chain recombines TRBV2 with TRBJ2-3; the match to TRBD2 covers 7 bases. J was trimmed by 0 bases and V by 2 bases; bases with no gene match: 2. The CDR3 is made up of 15 amino acids. Germline lookup yields CDR1 SNHLY and CDR2 FYNNEI. The CDR3 loop reads CASSEPAGSTDTQYF. The CDR3 nucleotides are TGTGCCAGCAGTGAACCAGCGGGGAGCACAGATACGCAGTATTTT.

The genes are TRBV19 and TRBJ2-7; 8 bases map to TRBD1. The germline gives CDR1 LNHDA, CDR2 SQIVND (reference sequence). V dropped 6 bases and J dropped 6; count of bases not matched to a gene: 10. The CDR3 runs to 14 residues. CDR3 DNA sequence: TGTGCCAGTAGCCACCCGAGACAGGGGTTCGAGCAGTACGTC. Protein product: CASSHPRQGFEQYV.

The chain recombines TRBV5-3 with TRBJ2-7, with TRBD1 matching over 7 bases. TRBV5-3 is an open reading frame, and its role is uncertain. J lost 4 bases, V lost 3 bases, and 16 bases had no gene match. The length of the CDR3 is 17 residues. The CDR3 spells CARSSRDRAAKGYEQYV. CDR3 sequence (DNA): TGTGCCAGAAGCTCCCGAGACAGGGCTGCCAAGGGATACGAGCAGTACGTC.

The table lists this clone with a count of one. The chain couples TRBV6-5 to TRBJ2-7, with 7 bases matching TRBD2. V dropped 6 bases and J dropped 4; count of bases not matched to a gene: 9. From germline, CDR1 is MNHEY and CDR2 SVGAGI. The CDR3 runs to 14 residues. The CDR3 sequence is CASSTTAGGYEQYV. As DNA, the CDR3 is TGTGCCAGCAGCACCACTGCCGGGGGGTACGAGCAGTACGTC.

The chain is built from TRBV19 and TRBJ2-7; D uncertain. Per germline, CDR1 LNHDA and CDR2 SQIVND (reference sequence). This CDR3 region has 16 residues. The germline V and J ends were trimmed by 0 bases and 1 base, with 13 bases remaining between them. CDR3 bases: TGTGCCAGTAGTATAGATGGCATAAGTTCGTCCTACGAGCAGTACTTC. It specifies CASSIDGISSSYEQYF. Combining the CDR3 with reference TRBV19 and TRBJ2-7 gives the whole variable domain DGGITQSPKYLFRKEGQNVTLSCEQNLNHDAMYWYRQDPGQGLRLIYYSQIVNDFQKGDIAEGYSVSREKKESFPLTVTSAQKNPTAFYLCASSIDGISSSYEQYFGPGTRLTVT.